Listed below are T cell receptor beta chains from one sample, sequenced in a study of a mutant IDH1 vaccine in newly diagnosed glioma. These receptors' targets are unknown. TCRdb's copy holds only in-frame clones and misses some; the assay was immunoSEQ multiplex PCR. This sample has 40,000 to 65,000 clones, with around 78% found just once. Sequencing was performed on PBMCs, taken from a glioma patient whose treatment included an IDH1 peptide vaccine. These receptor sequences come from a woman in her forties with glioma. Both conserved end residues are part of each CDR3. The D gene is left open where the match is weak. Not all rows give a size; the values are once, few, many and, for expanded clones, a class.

CDR3: CASSSGQYSNQPQHF
DNA: TGTGCCAGCAGCTCCGGACAGTATAGCAATCAGCCCCAGCATTTT
size: NA
J: TRBJ1-5
V: TRBV6-5
D: NA

CDR3: CASSQGGMEFF
DNA: TGTGCCAGCAGTCAAGGGGGGATGGAGTTCTTC
size: NA
J: TRBJ2-1
V: TRBV27
D: NA

CDR3: CAWSVQGGTGELFF
DNA: TGTGCCTGGAGTGTACAGGGGGGAACCGGGGAGCTGTTTTTT
size: few
J: TRBJ2-2
V: TRBV30
D: TRBD1

CDR3: CASSPRDRSNQPQHF
DNA: TGTGCCAGTAGTCCCCGGGACCGTAGCAATCAGCCCCAGCATTTT
size: NA
J: TRBJ1-5
V: TRBV19
D: NA

CDR3: CAWSVLGGGANTEAFF
DNA: TGTGCCTGGAGTGTACTGGGAGGGGGGGCGAACACTGAAGCTTTCTTT
size: once
J: TRBJ1-1
V: TRBV30
D: NA

CDR3: CASSLGLTSSVNTGELFF
DNA: TGTGCCAGCAGCTTAGGGTTAACTAGCTCGGTAAACACCGGGGAGCTGTTTTTT
size: NA
J: TRBJ2-2
V: TRBV7-9
D: NA

CDR3: CASSNDRGRNTIYF
DNA: TGTGCCAGTAGTAACGACAGGGGGAGAAACACCATATATTTT
size: NA
J: TRBJ1-3
V: TRBV19
D: TRBD1

CDR3: CASRKGLAGGYFTDTQYF
DNA: TGTGCCAGCAGGAAGGGGCTAGCGGGGGGGTATTTCACAGATACGCAGTATTTT
size: NA
J: TRBJ2-3
V: TRBV2
D: TRBD2

CDR3: CASSWGTGPREQYF
DNA: TGTGCCAGCAGTTGGGGGACAGGACCCCGCGAGCAGTACTTC
size: NA
J: TRBJ2-7
V: TRBV6-5
D: TRBD1

CDR3: CASSLSGGTGELFF
DNA: TGTGCCAGCAGTTTGAGCGGGGGGACCGGGGAGCTGTTTTTT
size: NA
J: TRBJ2-2
V: TRBV6-5
D: TRBD2

CDR3: CASRWTGGLNTEAFF
DNA: TGTGCCAGCAGGTGGACAGGGGGCCTGAACACTGAAGCTTTCTTT
size: NA
J: TRBJ1-1
V: TRBV7-8
D: TRBD1

CDR3: CAISEVGLRTGVTEAFF
DNA: TGTGCCATCAGTGAGGTAGGGCTTCGGACAGGGGTCACTGAAGCTTTCTTT
size: NA
J: TRBJ1-1
V: TRBV10-3
D: TRBD1

CDR3: CASSTSSRQETQYF
DNA: TGCGCCAGCTCAACTAGTAGCAGGCAAGAGACCCAGTACTTC
size: NA
J: TRBJ2-5
V: TRBV10-2
D: NA

CDR3: CATTASSGNTIYF
DNA: TGTGCCACCACAGCGAGCTCTGGAAACACCATATATTTT
size: NA
J: TRBJ1-3
V: TRBV6-1
D: NA

CDR3: CASRRDGAANYGYTF
DNA: TGTGCCAGCAGGAGGGACGGGGCAGCTAACTATGGCTACACCTTC
size: NA
J: TRBJ1-2
V: TRBV2
D: NA

CDR3: CASLGLYNSPLHF
DNA: TGTGCCAGCCTGGGCCTTTATAATTCACCCCTCCACTTT
size: few
J: TRBJ1-6
V: TRBV6-6
D: NA

CDR3: CASSRPTGGGNTIYF
DNA: TGTGCCAGCTCACGACCGACAGGCGGGGGAAACACCATATATTTT
size: NA
J: TRBJ1-3
V: TRBV18
D: NA

CDR3: CASSQEGMGTGEQFF
DNA: TGCGCCAGCAGCCAAGAAGGAATGGGAACGGGTGAGCAGTTCTTC
size: NA
J: TRBJ2-1
V: TRBV4-3
D: NA

CDR3: CASSGAAFTDTQYF
DNA: TGTGCCAGCAGCGGGGCAGCTTTCACAGATACGCAGTATTTT
size: NA
J: TRBJ2-3
V: TRBV9
D: NA

CDR3: CSVEARQEEAGYTF
DNA: TGCAGCGTTGAAGCTCGACAGGAGGAGGCGGGCTACACCTTC
size: NA
J: TRBJ1-2
V: TRBV29-1
D: NA

CDR3: CASSLGTDFYGYTF
DNA: TGCGCCAGCAGCCTTGGAACAGACTTCTATGGCTACACCTTC
size: NA
J: TRBJ1-2
V: TRBV5-1
D: NA

CDR3: CASSFQDQPQHF
DNA: TGTGCCAGCAGCTTTCAAGATCAGCCCCAGCATTTT
size: NA
J: TRBJ1-5
V: TRBV5-4
D: NA

CDR3: CASSLVTGTGISAGQPQHF
DNA: TGCGCCAGCAGCCTAGTAACCGGGACAGGGATATCAGCGGGTCAGCCCCAGCATTTT
size: NA
J: TRBJ1-5
V: TRBV4-1
D: TRBD1

CDR3: CASSVRKGSDTEAFF
DNA: TGTGCCAGCAGCGTAAGGAAGGGGTCAGACACTGAAGCTTTCTTT
size: NA
J: TRBJ1-1
V: TRBV9
D: NA

CDR3: CASSLAPVTYTEAFF
DNA: TGTGCCAGCAGCTTAGCTCCAGTGACCTACACTGAAGCTTTCTTT
size: few
J: TRBJ1-1
V: TRBV7-9
D: NA

CDR3: CASSVVGGAYNEQFF
DNA: TGTGCCAGCAGCGTAGTCGGGGGGGCCTACAATGAGCAGTTCTTC
size: NA
J: TRBJ2-1
V: TRBV9
D: TRBD2

CDR3: CSVCLMGQIPRETQYF
DNA: TGCAGCGTTTGCCTAATGGGACAGATACCCAGAGAGACCCAGTACTTC
size: NA
J: TRBJ2-5
V: TRBV29-1
D: TRBD1

CDR3: CASSSLAQETQYF
DNA: TGTGCCAGCAGCTCACTAGCGCAAGAGACCCAGTACTTC
size: NA
J: TRBJ2-5
V: TRBV7-2
D: TRBD2

CDR3: CASSQQNIGTDTQYF
DNA: TGTGCCAGCAGCCAACAAAACATCGGCACAGATACGCAGTATTTT
size: NA
J: TRBJ2-3
V: TRBV14
D: NA

CDR3: CASSLGLAGKETQYF
DNA: TGTGCCAGCAGCTTGGGACTAGCGGGAAAAGAGACCCAGTACTTC
size: NA
J: TRBJ2-5
V: TRBV5-6
D: TRBD2

CDR3: CASSEILGGGNSPLHF
DNA: TGTGCCAGCAGTGAAATACTTGGGGGAGGTAATTCACCCCTCCACTTT
size: NA
J: TRBJ1-6
V: TRBV6-1
D: NA

CDR3: CASSPDRGLTDTQYF
DNA: TGTGCCAGCAGTCCGGACAGGGGGCTCACAGATACGCAGTATTTT
size: NA
J: TRBJ2-3
V: TRBV2
D: TRBD1